This TCR beta chain originates from a study of graft-versus-host responses after intestinal transplantation. Of note for this clone: The antigen is not known.

The CDR3 is made up of 11 amino acids. Trimming removed 1 base from V and 8 bases from J, with 5 bases in between. Germline loops: CDR1 GTSNPN, CDR2 SVGIG (reference sequence). Study results and caveats: The study associated peak circulating GvH clone levels with early post-transplant HvG declines.

TCRdb's copy holds only in-frame clones and misses some; the assay was immunoSEQ multiplex PCR. The data show 100,000 or so clones, around 91% seen once. The origin of this receptor is a human donor who was the organ donor for an intestinal transplant. The chain uses TRBV30 and TRBJ1-4; D not certain. The material was unstimulated CD4+ T cells sorted from spleen or lymph node cells, obtained before transplant. For the CDR3, the DNA is TGTGCCTGGAGTGACTGGGAAAAACTGTTTTTT. This gives the protein CAWSDWEKLFF.